Sequencing of this T cell receptor beta chain was carried out in a study of regulatory T cells in long-lasting Graves disease. In germline, CDR1 is ENHRY, CDR2 SYGVKD. V lost 7 bases and J lost 1; bases outside the gene matches: 3. The CDR3 runs 13 residues. Regarding time point: newly diagnosed GD, antithyroid drugs for less than 3 months. PBMC RNA was the source of the TCR library. For TCR beta, libraries came from iRepertoire HTBI primers and Arm-PCR of CDR3 regions. TCRdb re-called the multiplex PCR reads with MiXCR, one entry per CDR3 protein. Of fewer than 550,000 distinct CDR3 sequences listed, roughly 15% were seen once; the top ten hold roughly 23%. This sample also appeared in a second study, on T cells in Graves' hyperthyroidism and ophthalmopathy.

Sequences were derived from peripheral blood mononuclear cells (PBMCs), sampled at new diagnosis, from a patient treated with antithyroid drugs. The V gene is TRBV10-3, the J gene TRBJ1-1, with 7 positions matching TRBD1. The receptor was derived from a woman between 18 and 29 years old with Graves disease. The CDR3, as DNA: TGTGCCATCATGCAGGGGGGGAACACTGAAGCTTTCTTT. This codes for CAIMQGGNTEAFF.